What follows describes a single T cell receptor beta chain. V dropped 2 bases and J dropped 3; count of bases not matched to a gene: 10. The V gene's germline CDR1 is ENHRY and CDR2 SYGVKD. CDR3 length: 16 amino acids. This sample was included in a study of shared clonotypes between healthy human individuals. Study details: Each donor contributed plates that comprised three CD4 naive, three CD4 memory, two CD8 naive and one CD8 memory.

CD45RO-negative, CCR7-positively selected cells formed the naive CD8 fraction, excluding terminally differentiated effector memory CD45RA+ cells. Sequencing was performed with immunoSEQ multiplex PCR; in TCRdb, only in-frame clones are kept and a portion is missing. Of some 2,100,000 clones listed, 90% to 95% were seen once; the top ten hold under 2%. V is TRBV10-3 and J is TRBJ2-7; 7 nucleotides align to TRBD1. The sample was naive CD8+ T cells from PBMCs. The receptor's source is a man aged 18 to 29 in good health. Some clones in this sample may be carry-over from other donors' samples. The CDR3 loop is CAISEKGQKNSYEQYF. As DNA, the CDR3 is TGTGCCATCAGTGAGAAGGGACAGAAGAACAGCTACGAGCAGTACTTC.